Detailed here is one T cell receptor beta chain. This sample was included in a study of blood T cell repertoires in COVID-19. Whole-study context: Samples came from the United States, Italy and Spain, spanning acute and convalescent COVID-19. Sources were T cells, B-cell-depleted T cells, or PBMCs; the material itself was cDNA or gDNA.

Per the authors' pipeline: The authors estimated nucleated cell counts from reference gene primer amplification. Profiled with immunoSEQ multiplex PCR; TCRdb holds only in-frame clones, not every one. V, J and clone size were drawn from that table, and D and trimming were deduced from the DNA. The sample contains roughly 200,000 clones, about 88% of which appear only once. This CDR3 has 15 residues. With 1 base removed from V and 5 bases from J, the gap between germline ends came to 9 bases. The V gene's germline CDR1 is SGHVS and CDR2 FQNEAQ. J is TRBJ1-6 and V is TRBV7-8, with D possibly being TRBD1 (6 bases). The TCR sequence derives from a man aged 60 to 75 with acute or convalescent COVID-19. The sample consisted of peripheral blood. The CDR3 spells CASSLGGTNNSPLHF. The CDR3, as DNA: TGTGCCAGCAGCTTAGGGGGGACAAATAATTCACCCCTCCACTTT.